These T cell receptor beta chains were read from a single sample in a study of CD8+ T cells in alopecia areata. Sequencing was performed with immunoSEQ multiplex PCR; in TCRdb, only in-frame clones are kept and a portion is missing. This sample yields about 190,000 clones, of which about three fifths are seen a single time; around 0.69% belongs to the top ten. Material: CD4+ T cells sorted from blood, obtained at week 4, from a patient treated with tofacitinib. All receptors come from a human donor with alopecia areata. Each CDR3 is given with its conserved first and last residue. A D gene is named only where the DNA matches it firmly. Only some rows state a clone size, as once, few, many or a class for expanded clones.

v_gene	abundance	j_gene	d_gene	CDR3aa	CDR3nt
TRBV30	-	TRBJ1-2	-	CAWSETPNYGYTF	TGTGCCTGGAGCGAGACCCCTAACTATGGCTACACCTTC
TRBV15	few	TRBJ2-7	-	CATSREGGASYEQYF	TGTGCCACCAGCAGAGAAGGGGGTGCATCCTACGAGCAGTACTTC
TRBV7-2	-	TRBJ2-5	-	CASTPRSGFGTQYF	TGTGCCAGCACCCCTCGGTCGGGATTTGGGACCCAGTACTTC
TRBV30	once	TRBJ2-7	TRBD1	CACGQGGYEQYF	TGTGCCTGCGGACAGGGAGGATACGAGCAGTACTTC
TRBV6-5	few	TRBJ1-5	TRBD1	CASSDTGDNQPQHF	TGTGCCAGCAGTGATACAGGGGATAATCAGCCCCAGCATTTT
TRBV6-4	-	TRBJ2-4	-	CASSEPAGKRIQYF	TGTGCCAGCAGTGAACCGGCAGGGAAGAGAATTCAGTACTTC
TRBV5-6	once	TRBJ2-3	-	CASSYDSYTQYF	TGTGCCAGCAGCTACGACAGCTATACGCAGTATTTT
TRBV5-6	-	TRBJ1-5	TRBD1	CASSLDRVQPQHF	TGTGCCAGCAGCCTGGACAGGGTTCAGCCCCAGCATTTT
TRBV30	-	TRBJ1-1	TRBD1	CAWSGIDRDTEAFF	TGTGCCTGGAGTGGGATAGACAGGGACACTGAAGCTTTCTTT
TRBV29-1	-	TRBJ2-5	-	CSVAGWGGETQYF	TGCAGCGTTGCAGGGTGGGGAGGAGAGACCCAGTACTTC
TRBV4-3	-	TRBJ2-3	-	CASSARTSDTQYF	TGCGCCAGCAGCGCGAGAACGTCAGATACGCAGTATTTT
TRBV29-1	few	TRBJ2-5	-	CSAEEGSETQYF	TGCAGCGCCGAGGAGGGGTCCGAGACCCAGTACTTC
TRBV19	-	TRBJ1-1	-	CASSFHGAEAFF	TGTGCCAGTAGTTTCCACGGCGCTGAAGCTTTCTTT
TRBV29-1	-	TRBJ2-7	-	CSVDGNSYEQYF	TGCAGCGTTGACGGGAACTCCTACGAGCAGTACTTC
TRBV28	-	TRBJ2-5	-	CASSYGGETQYF	TGTGCCAGCAGCTATGGTGGGGAGACCCAGTACTTC
TRBV4-3	-	TRBJ2-3	-	CASSRARQNTQYF	TGCGCCAGCAGCCGGGCGAGACAGAATACGCAGTATTTT
TRBV2	-	TRBJ2-7	-	CASGIRPDLLSPYEQYF	TGTGCCAGCGGAATAAGGCCGGATTTACTGAGCCCCTACGAGCAGTACTTC
TRBV7-2	-	TRBJ1-2	-	CASLGDRPPYTF	TGTGCCAGCCTGGGAGACAGGCCACCCTACACCTTC
TRBV30	-	TRBJ1-2	-	CAWSVYYGYTF	TGTGCCTGGAGTGTTTACTATGGCTACACCTTC
TRBV5-1	few	TRBJ1-1	-	CASSLDRRNTEAFF	TGCGCCAGCAGCCTCGACAGGAGGAACACTGAAGCTTTCTTT
TRBV30	-	TRBJ1-1	-	CAWSVPTGMNTEAFF	TGTGCCTGGAGTGTACCCACAGGGATGAACACTGAAGCTTTCTTT
TRBV25-1	-	TRBJ2-3	-	CASSLGDTQYF	TGTGCCAGCAGTTTGGGGGATACGCAGTATTTT
TRBV29-1	-	TRBJ1-5	TRBD1	CSVRDRENQPQHF	TGCAGCGTTAGGGACAGGGAAAATCAGCCCCAGCATTTT
TRBV2	-	TRBJ2-5	TRBD2	CASRAIAGGQETQYF	TGTGCCAGCAGGGCCATAGCGGGAGGACAAGAGACCCAGTACTTC
TRBV27	-	TRBJ1-5	-	CASSLVGDGQPQHF	TGTGCCAGCAGTTTAGTTGGGGACGGTCAGCCCCAGCATTTT
TRBV29-1	-	TRBJ2-5	-	CSAAGFGETQYF	TGCAGCGCCGCAGGGTTCGGAGAGACCCAGTACTTC
TRBV30	-	TRBJ2-2	-	CAWRQERNTGELFF	TGTGCCTGGAGGCAGGAACGGAACACCGGGGAGCTGTTTTTT
TRBV2	-	TRBJ1-1	-	CASSTTVGEAFF	TGTGCCAGCAGTACGACAGTAGGAGAAGCTTTCTTT
TRBV11-2	-	TRBJ2-3	-	CASSPRRTDTQYF	TGTGCCAGCAGCCCTAGGAGGACAGATACGCAGTATTTT
TRBV29-1	-	TRBJ2-5	TRBD2	CSVEMNQLSGREYQETQYF	TGCAGCGTTGAAATGAATCAATTGTCGGGGCGGGAGTATCAAGAGACCCAGTACTTC
TRBV27	few	TRBJ2-7	TRBD2	CASSTMGTSVSYEQYF	TGTGCCAGCAGTACCATGGGGACTAGCGTCTCCTACGAGCAGTACTTC
TRBV5-1	-	TRBJ2-1	-	CASSHDRQFF	TGCGCCAGCAGCCATGACCGGCAGTTCTTC
TRBV30	-	TRBJ1-4	TRBD1	CARGGTEGEKLFF	TGTGCCCGGGGCGGGACAGAGGGTGAAAAACTGTTTTTT
TRBV29-1	few	TRBJ2-1	TRBD2	CSTSGRASSYNEQFF	TGCAGCACTAGCGGGAGGGCCTCGTCCTACAATGAGCAGTTCTTC
TRBV30	-	TRBJ2-5	-	CAWRWGSVETQYF	TGTGCCTGGAGGTGGGGTAGCGTGGAGACCCAGTACTTC
TRBV7-2	-	TRBJ2-1	-	CASTPLRTEQFF	TGTGCCAGCACCCCCCTCCGAACTGAGCAGTTCTTC
TRBV29-1	-	TRBJ2-5	-	CSVERGPAVGETQYF	TGCAGCGTTGAACGCGGGCCAGCCGTCGGGGAGACCCAGTACTTC
TRBV6-1	once	TRBJ2-7	-	CASSHRAPTYEQYF	TGTGCCAGCAGTCACAGGGCTCCGACCTACGAGCAGTACTTC
TRBV29-1	few	TRBJ1-1	-	CSVLPEAFF	TGCAGCGTTCTCCCTGAAGCTTTCTTT
TRBV15	once	TRBJ2-1	TRBD2	CATSRETSGIKFF	TGTGCCACCAGCAGAGAGACTAGCGGGATAAAGTTCTTC
TRBV25-1	-	TRBJ1-1	TRBD1	CASSEFLGTENTEAFF	TGTGCCAGCAGTGAATTCCTCGGGACAGAGAACACTGAAGCTTTCTTT
TRBV6-5	few	TRBJ2-7	-	CASRRRGMAEQYF	TGTGCCAGCAGGCGCCGGGGGATGGCCGAGCAGTACTTC
TRBV2	few	TRBJ2-1	TRBD2	CASTSPGLAGGTEQFF	TGTGCCAGTACGTCACCGGGACTAGCGGGAGGAACTGAGCAGTTCTTC
TRBV29-1	-	TRBJ1-2	TRBD1	CSTRDRRPLGYGYTF	TGCAGCACCCGGGACAGGAGGCCCCTTGGCTATGGCTACACCTTC
TRBV19	once	TRBJ2-1	TRBD2	CASSPQRGPYNEQFF	TGTGCCAGTAGTCCTCAGCGGGGCCCCTACAATGAGCAGTTCTTC
TRBV29-1	-	TRBJ2-1	-	CSVVPSAGLDNEQFF	TGCAGCGTTGTCCCATCAGCCGGCCTTGACAATGAACAGTTCTTC
TRBV29-1	-	TRBJ2-1	TRBD2	CSVQGRTSGRAGSNEQFF	TGCAGCGTTCAAGGAAGGACTAGCGGGAGGGCCGGGTCGAATGAGCAGTTCTTC
TRBV7-3	few	TRBJ2-3	TRBD2	CASSPRLAGGSTQYF	TGTGCCAGCAGCCCACGACTAGCGGGAGGTAGTACGCAGTATTTT
TRBV11-2	-	TRBJ2-1	-	CASSVSGGSYNEQFF	TGTGCCAGCAGCGTAAGCGGAGGCTCCTACAATGAGCAGTTCTTC
TRBV30	once	TRBJ2-7	-	CAWRGSYEQYF	TGTGCCTGGAGGGGAAGCTACGAGCAGTACTTC
TRBV19	-	TRBJ2-1	TRBD2	CASSRTSGRASGSYNEQFF	TGTGCCAGTAGTAGGACTAGCGGGAGGGCCTCGGGGTCCTACAATGAGCAGTTCTTC